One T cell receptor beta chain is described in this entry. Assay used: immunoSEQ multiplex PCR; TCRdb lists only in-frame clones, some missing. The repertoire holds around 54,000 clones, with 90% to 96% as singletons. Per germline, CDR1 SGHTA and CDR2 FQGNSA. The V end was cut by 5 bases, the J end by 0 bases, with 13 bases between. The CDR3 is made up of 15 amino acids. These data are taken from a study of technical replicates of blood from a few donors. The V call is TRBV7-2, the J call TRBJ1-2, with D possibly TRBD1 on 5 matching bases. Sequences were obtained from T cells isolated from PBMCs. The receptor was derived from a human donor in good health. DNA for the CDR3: TGTGCCAGCAGCGCCCCCGGAGGGGCTAACTATGGCTACACCTTC. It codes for CASSAPGGANYGYTF.